The present entry profiles one TCR beta chain with its context. V was cut by 6 bases and J by 1 base, with 12 bases left in between. Per germline, CDR1 MNHEY and CDR2 SVGAGI. CDR3 length: 14 residues. Under the authors' procedure: From reference gene primer amplification, estimates of nucleated cell counts were derived. Measured with immunoSEQ multiplex PCR; TCRdb has only the in-frame clones, and not every one. The V and J calls and clone size are taken from that table; D and trimming were inferred from the DNA. This sample yields about 240,000 clones, of which around 85% are seen a single time; 6.2% belongs to the top ten. The sample is drawn from a study of blood T cell repertoires in COVID-19. Across the study: Spain, Italy and the United States supplied samples that represented acute and convalescent COVID-19.

This TCR was sampled from a man between 60 and 75 years old with acute or convalescent COVID-19. The chain links TRBV6-5 to TRBJ1-1; D gene ambiguous. Material for sequencing was peripheral blood. CDR3 sequence reads: CASRGRAGNTEAFF. CDR3 in DNA: TGTGCCAGCAGGGGTAGGGCGGGGAACACTGAAGCTTTCTTT.